This TCR beta chain was retrieved from a study of cytomegalovirus exposure and HLA in healthy donors. Study at large: Unique TCR beta sequences numbering about 100 million came from approximately 180 million T cells in an earlier analysis. Study-wide findings and caveats: The authors listed some 150 TCR beta chains as cytomegalovirus-associated.

The CDR3 has 15 residues. With V trimmed by 4 bases and J by 8 bases, 6 bases remained unmatched. The germline V gene has CDR1 WSHSY and CDR2 SAAADI. The PCR contained 60 Vbeta and 13 Jbeta primers. The method was immunoSEQ multiplex PCR; TCRdb's version includes in-frame clones alone and lacks a portion of them. The sample lists around 150,000 clones; 76% were seen once. In the case of this clone: Its antigen is unidentified.

The chain combines TRBV10-2 with TRBJ1-4, with TRBD1 matching 11 bases. The sequencing sample was made of PBMCs. This clonotype originated in a middle-aged woman in good health and CMV-seronegative. For the CDR3, the DNA is TGCGCCAGCAGTGTGGTGGGACAGGGGGGAGAAAAACTGTTTTTT. It codes for CASSVVGQGGEKLFF.